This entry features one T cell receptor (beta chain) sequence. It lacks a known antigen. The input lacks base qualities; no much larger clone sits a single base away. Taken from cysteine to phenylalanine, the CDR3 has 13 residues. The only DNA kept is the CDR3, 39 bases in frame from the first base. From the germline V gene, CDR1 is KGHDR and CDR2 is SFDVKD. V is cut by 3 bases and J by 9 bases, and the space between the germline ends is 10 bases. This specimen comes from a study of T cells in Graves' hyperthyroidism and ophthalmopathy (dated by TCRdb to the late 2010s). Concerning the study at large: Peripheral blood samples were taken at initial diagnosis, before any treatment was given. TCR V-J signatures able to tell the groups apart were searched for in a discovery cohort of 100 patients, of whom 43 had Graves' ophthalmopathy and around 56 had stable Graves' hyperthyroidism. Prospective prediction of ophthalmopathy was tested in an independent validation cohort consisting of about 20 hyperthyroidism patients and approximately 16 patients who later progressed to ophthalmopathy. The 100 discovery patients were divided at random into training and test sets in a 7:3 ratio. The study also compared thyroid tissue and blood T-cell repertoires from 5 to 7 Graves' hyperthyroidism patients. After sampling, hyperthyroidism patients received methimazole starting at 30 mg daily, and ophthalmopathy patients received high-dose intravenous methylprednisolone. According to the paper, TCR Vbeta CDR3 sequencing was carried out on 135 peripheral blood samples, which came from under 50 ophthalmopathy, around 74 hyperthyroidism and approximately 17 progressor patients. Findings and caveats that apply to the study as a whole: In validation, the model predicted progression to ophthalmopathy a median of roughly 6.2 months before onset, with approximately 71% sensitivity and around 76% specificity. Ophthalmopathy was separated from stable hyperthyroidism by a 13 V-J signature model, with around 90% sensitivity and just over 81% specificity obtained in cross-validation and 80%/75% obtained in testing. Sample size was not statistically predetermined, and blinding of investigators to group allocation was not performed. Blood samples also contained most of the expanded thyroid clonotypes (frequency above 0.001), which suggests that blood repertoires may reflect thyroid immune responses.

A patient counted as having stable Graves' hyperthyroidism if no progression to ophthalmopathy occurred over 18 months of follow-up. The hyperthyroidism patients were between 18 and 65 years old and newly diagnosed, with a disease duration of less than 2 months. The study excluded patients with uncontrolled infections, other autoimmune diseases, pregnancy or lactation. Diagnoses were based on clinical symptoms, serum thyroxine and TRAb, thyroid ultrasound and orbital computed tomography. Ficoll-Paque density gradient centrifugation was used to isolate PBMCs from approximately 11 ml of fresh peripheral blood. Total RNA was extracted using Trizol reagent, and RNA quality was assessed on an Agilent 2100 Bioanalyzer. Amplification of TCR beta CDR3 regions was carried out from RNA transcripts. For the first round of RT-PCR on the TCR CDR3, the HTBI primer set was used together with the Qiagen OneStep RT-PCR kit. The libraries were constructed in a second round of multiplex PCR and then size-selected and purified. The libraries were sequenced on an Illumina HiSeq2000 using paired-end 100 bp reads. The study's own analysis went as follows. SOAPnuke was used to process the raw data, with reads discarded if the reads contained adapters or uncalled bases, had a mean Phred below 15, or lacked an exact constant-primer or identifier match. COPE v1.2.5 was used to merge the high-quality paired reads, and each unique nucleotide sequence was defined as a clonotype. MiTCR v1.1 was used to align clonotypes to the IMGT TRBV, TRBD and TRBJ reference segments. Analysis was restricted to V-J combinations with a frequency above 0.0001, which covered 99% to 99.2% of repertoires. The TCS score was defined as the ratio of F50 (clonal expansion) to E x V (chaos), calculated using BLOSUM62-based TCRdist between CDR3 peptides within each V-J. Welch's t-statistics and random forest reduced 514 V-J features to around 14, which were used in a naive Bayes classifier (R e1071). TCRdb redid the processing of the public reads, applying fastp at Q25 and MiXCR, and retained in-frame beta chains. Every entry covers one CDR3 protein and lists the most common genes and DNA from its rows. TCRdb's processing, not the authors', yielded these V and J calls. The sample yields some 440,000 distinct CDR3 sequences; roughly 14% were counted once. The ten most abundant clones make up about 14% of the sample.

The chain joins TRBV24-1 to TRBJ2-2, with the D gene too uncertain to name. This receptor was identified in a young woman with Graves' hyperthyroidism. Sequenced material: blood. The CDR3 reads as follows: CATSDRQRRELFF. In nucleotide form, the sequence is TGTGCCACCAGTGATCGACAACGCCGGGAGCTGTTTTTT.